Below, 2 T cell receptor beta chains from the same sample are listed, as sequenced in a study of T-cell reconstitution after alpha-beta-depleted transplantation in children. TCRbeta library preparation incorporated unique molecular identifiers. Via MiXCR, TCRdb re-called the PCR reads, giving one row per CDR3 protein. Among 200,000 to 250,000 distinct CDR3 sequences, 8.2% were seen once, and the ten largest hold less than 8%. Sequencing was performed on PBMCs, mostly from graft donor cells, taken 180 days after TCRalphabeta/CD19-depleted stem cell transplant. These receptors were collected from a male patient under 18 who had a stem cell transplant for acute lymphoblastic leukemia, so the T cells may come from the graft donor.

This clonotype was counted ten times or more. V gene TRBV6-1 combines with J gene TRBJ1-3; weak D call: TRBD1 (6 bases). This CDR3 contains 14 residues. The ends were cut back, 9 bases at V and 0 bases at J, with 12 bases in the middle. The germline CDR1 and CDR2 sequences are MNHNS and SASEGT. CDR3 loop: CARFRQDSGNTIYF. The CDR3 region has the DNA TGTGCCAGGTTTAGACAGGACTCTGGAAACACCATATATTTT.

This clonotype was counted at least ten times. The chain is built from TRBV4-2 and TRBJ2-1; D gene ambiguous. Looked up from germline, CDR1 is LGHNA and CDR2 is YNFKEQ. Trimming removed 6 bases at V and 4 bases at J, with 7 bases between. The CDR3 length is 12 residues. The DNA for the CDR3 is TGTGCCAGCAGAGACCGATACAATGAGCAGTTCTTC. It yields the protein CASRDRYNEQFF.